This is a list of T cell receptor beta chains from one sample in a study of T cell repertoires in cytomegalovirus infection. These receptors are not linked to any known antigen. Using its own MiXCR run on the reads, TCRdb lists one record per CDR3 protein. Of roughly 800,000 distinct CDR3 sequences in the sample, 25% to 35% were seen once. Sample: cultured CD8+ T cells from PBMCs, taken from culture after CMV antigen stimulation. All receptors come from a human donor in good health (CMV status not recorded). Some clones in this sample may be carry-over from other donors' samples. Each CDR3 is given with its conserved first and last residue. D genes are given only for firm matches. The listing skips clone size in some rows; elsewhere it reads once, few, many or a size class.

TRBJ1-6 TRBV15 NA NA CATSRTEDNSPLHF TGTGCCACCAGCCGGACGGAAGATAATTCACCCCTCCACTTT
TRBJ2-7 TRBV13 TRBD1 NA CASSLGQGNEQNF TGCGCCAGCAGCCTGGGACAGGGGAACGAGCAGAACTTC
TRBJ2-1 TRBV6-5 TRBD2 NA CASNLWTSGGPPAFNEQFF TGTGCCAGCAACCTCTGGACTAGCGGGGGGCCCCCCGCCTTCAATGAGCAGTTCTTC
TRBJ2-5 TRBV7-6 NA few CASSFDRRETQYF TGTGCCAGCAGCTTCGACAGACGAGAGACCCAGTACTTC
TRBJ1-2 TRBV29-1 NA NA CSVIHRDGDYGYTF TGCAGCGTCATACACCGGGACGGCGACTATGGCTACACCTTC
TRBJ2-2 TRBV12-5 TRBD1 few CASGFQTGANTGELFF TGTGCTAGTGGTTTCCAGACAGGGGCGAACACCGGGGAGCTGTTTTTT
TRBJ2-7 TRBV2 NA NA CASSPGRTIYEQYF TGTGCCAGCAGCCCGGGACGGACAATCTACGAGCAGTACTTC
TRBJ2-1 TRBV6-5 TRBD2 NA CASSDLFAGGIDEQFF TGTGCCAGCAGTGACCTCTTTGCGGGGGGCATCGATGAGCAGTTCTTC
TRBJ1-5 TRBV6-1 NA NA CASLTAEGVNQPQHF TGTGCCAGCCTCACCGCGGAGGGGGTCAATCAGCCCCAGCATTTT
TRBJ2-2 TRBV6-2/TRBV6-3 NA NA CASSYEGVTGELFF TGTGCCAGCAGTTACGAAGGGGTCACCGGGGAGCTGTTTTTT
TRBJ1-4 TRBV10-3 TRBD1 few CATSWGTGSEKLFF TGTGCTACGTCCTGGGGGACAGGAAGCGAAAAACTGTTTTTT
TRBJ1-1 TRBV6-6 NA NA CASSYSGGTDFF TGTGCCAGCAGTTACTCGGGGGGGACGGATTTCTTT
TRBJ2-2 TRBV6-5 TRBD1 few CASTGTALGTGELFF TGTGCCAGCACTGGGACAGCCTTAGGTACCGGGGAGCTGTTTTTT
TRBJ1-2 TRBV20-1 NA NA CSAKNRRPNYGYTF TGCAGTGCTAAAAACAGACGACCTAACTATGGCTACACCTTC
TRBJ1-5 TRBV10-3 NA NA CAIRGGIDQPQHF TGTGCCATCAGGGGAGGGATCGATCAGCCCCAGCATTTT
TRBJ2-6 TRBV7-8 NA many CASSPTATGANVLTF TGTGCCAGCAGTCCGACAGCTACTGGGGCCAACGTCCTGACTTTC
TRBJ2-1 TRBV4-1 NA few CASSHRGDLGNEQFF TGCGCCAGCAGCCATCGTGGGGACTTGGGCAATGAGCAGTTCTTC
TRBJ2-2 TRBV15 NA NA CATSRDKERGGELFF TGTGCCACCAGCAGAGATAAGGAGAGGGGCGGGGAGCTGTTTTTT
TRBJ1-6 TRBV27 NA NA CATRGGGIRNSPLHF TGTGCCACTCGAGGTGGGGGGATTCGGAATTCACCCCTCCACTTT
TRBJ2-1 TRBV6-1 NA many CASSDAINSTNEQFF TGTGCCAGCAGTGACGCCATCAATTCTACCAATGAGCAGTTCTTC
TRBJ1-2 TRBV6-6 NA few CASRGRDPFYGYTF TGTGCCAGCAGGGGAAGGGACCCATTTTATGGCTACACCTTC
TRBJ1-4 TRBV6-6 TRBD1 NA CASSPPGQGLGLLPEKLFF TGTGCCAGCAGCCCTCCGGGACAGGGGCTAGGGCTGCTGCCTGAAAAACTGTTTTTT
TRBJ2-1 TRBV20-1 NA once CSARDQAGWSYNEQFF TGCAGTGCTAGAGATCAGGCAGGGTGGTCCTACAATGAGCAGTTCTTC
TRBJ1-1 TRBV7-6 NA NA CASTSEGHNTEAFF TGTGCCAGCACCTCTGAGGGGCACAACACTGAAGCTTTCTTT
TRBJ2-5 TRBV6-1 NA NA CASTGRDSPSQETQYF TGTGCCAGCACGGGCCGCGACTCACCATCCCAAGAGACCCAGTACTTC
TRBJ2-5 TRBV4-1 TRBD2 few CASSPLASSETQYF TGCGCCAGCAGCCCACTAGCGAGTAGTGAGACCCAGTACTTC
TRBJ1-4 TRBV7-9 NA NA CASSSQGSSEKLFF TGTGCCAGCAGCTCCCAGGGGAGTAGTGAAAAACTGTTTTTT
TRBJ2-7 TRBV10-2 TRBD1 few CASGDRGIYEQYF TGCGCCAGCGGGGACAGGGGGATCTACGAGCAGTACTTC
TRBJ2-7 TRBV4-1 TRBD1 few CASSWTIGQGASYEQYF TGCGCCAGCAGCTGGACGATTGGACAGGGGGCATCCTACGAGCAGTACTTC
TRBJ2-1 TRBV7-6 TRBD2 few CASSLEIAGGQGEQFF TGTGCTAGCAGCTTAGAAATAGCGGGGGGCCAGGGTGAGCAGTTCTTC
TRBJ2-7 TRBV5-8 NA few CASSRTPLLRASSYEQYF TGTGCCAGCAGTCGGACCCCCCTGCTACGAGCGAGCTCCTACGAGCAGTACTTC
TRBJ2-1 TRBV6-2/TRBV6-3 TRBD2 NA CASSYDPAGTYNEQFF TGTGCCAGCAGTTACGATCCAGCGGGGACCTACAATGAGCAGTTCTTC
TRBJ2-2 TRBV6-6 TRBD1 few CASSLGGTGRTGELFF TGTGCCAGCAGCCTCGGAGGGACAGGGAGAACCGGGGAGCTGTTTTTT
TRBJ1-1 TRBV7-9 NA NA CASSPRGLPNTEAFF TGTGCCAGCAGCCCGAGGGGACTTCCGAACACTGAAGCTTTCTTT
TRBJ1-4 TRBV7-9 NA few CASSPAGNEKLFF TGTGCCAGCAGCCCAGCAGGGAATGAAAAACTGTTTTTT
TRBJ1-4 TRBV9 NA few CASSDGPATNEKLFF TGTGCCAGCAGCGACGGCCCTGCAACTAATGAAAAACTGTTTTTT
TRBJ2-2 TRBV24-1 NA NA CATSDPGHTGELFF TGTGCCACCAGTGACCCGGGACACACCGGGGAGCTGTTTTTT
TRBJ2-3 TRBV6-2/TRBV6-3 NA NA CASSLPGRPDTQYF TGTGCCAGCAGTTTGCCGGGACGGCCGGATACGCAGTATTTT
TRBJ2-1 TRBV20-1 TRBD2 NA CSARAPPGTRQLISYNEQFF TGCAGTGCTAGAGCCCCTCCCGGGACTAGACAACTTATCTCCTACAATGAGCAGTTCTTC
TRBJ2-3 TRBV3-1 TRBD2 NA CASSHQVGVAGEDTQYF TGTGCCAGCAGCCACCAGGTTGGAGTAGCGGGGGAAGATACGCAGTATTTT
TRBJ1-3 TRBV6-1 NA NA CASIRVGSSGNTIYF TGTGCCAGCATTAGAGTAGGGAGCTCTGGAAACACCATATATTTT
TRBJ1-2 TRBV24-1 NA NA CATSPRDTNYGYTF TGTGCCACCAGCCCCCGGGACACGAACTATGGCTACACCTTC
TRBJ2-3 TRBV7-9 NA few CASLRGVSTDTQYF TGTGCCAGCCTGAGGGGGGTCTCCACAGATACGCAGTATTTT
TRBJ2-5 TRBV12-3/TRBV12-4 NA NA CASSLGGWQETQYF TGTGCCAGCAGTTTAGGGGGGTGGCAAGAGACCCAGTACTTC
TRBJ2-1 TRBV28 NA NA CASSRTLWNEQFF TGTGCCAGCAGCCGGACCCTGTGGAATGAGCAGTTCTTC